Listed here is a single T cell receptor (beta chain). As yet, its antigen is unknown. Germline CDR1 and CDR2: SGHDT and YYEEEE. Trimming left V 0 bases short and J 2 bases short, with 11 bases between. CDR3 length: 15 residues. Clones were sequenced by immunoSEQ multiplex PCR, and TCRdb holds only the in-frame ones, with some missing. This table has some 180,000 clones, about 89% appearing once. The data are from a study of cytomegalovirus exposure and HLA in healthy donors. Across the whole study: A later analysis reported the same platform for the 120 validation repertoires and the approximately 670 first-cohort repertoires.

Study results and limitations: With high specificity and sensitivity, the classifier reportedly diagnosed cytomegalovirus status. Most TCRs appeared rarely, but some public TCRs recurred in many donors. According to the study, around 160 TCR beta chains were cytomegalovirus-associated.

The sequence was obtained from a man younger than 45 in good health and CMV-seropositive. V and J are TRBV5-6 and TRBJ1-1; D is uncertain. Sequenced: PBMCs. CDR3 sequence (DNA): TGTGCCAGCAGCTTGGGTTCGGGTGGCAACACTGAAGCTTTCTTT. It codes for CASSLGSGGNTEAFF.